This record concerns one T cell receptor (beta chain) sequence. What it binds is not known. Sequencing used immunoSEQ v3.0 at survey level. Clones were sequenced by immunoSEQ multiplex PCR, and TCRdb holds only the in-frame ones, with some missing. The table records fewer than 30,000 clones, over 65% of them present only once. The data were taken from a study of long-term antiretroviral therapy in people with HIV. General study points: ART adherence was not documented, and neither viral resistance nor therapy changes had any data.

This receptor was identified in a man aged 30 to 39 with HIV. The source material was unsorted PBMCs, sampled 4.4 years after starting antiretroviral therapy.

The CDR3 loop is CASSFPGTGGYEQYF. DNA for the CDR3: TGTGCCAGCAGCTTCCCCGGGACAGGGGGCTACGAGCAGTACTTC. The chain links TRBV5-6 to TRBJ2-7; 11 nucleotides agree with TRBD1. V was pared by 2 bases and J by 3 bases, with 4 bases of the junction left unmatched. CDR3 size: 15 residues. Germline lookup yields CDR1 SGHDT and CDR2 YYEEEE. The variable domain in full, completed from reference TRBV5-6 and TRBJ2-7, reads DAGVTQSPTHLIKTRGQQVTLRCSPKSGHDTVSWYQQALGQGPQFIFQYYEEEERQRGNFPDRFSGHQFPNYSSELNVNALLLGDSALYLCASSFPGTGGYEQYFGPGTRLTVT.